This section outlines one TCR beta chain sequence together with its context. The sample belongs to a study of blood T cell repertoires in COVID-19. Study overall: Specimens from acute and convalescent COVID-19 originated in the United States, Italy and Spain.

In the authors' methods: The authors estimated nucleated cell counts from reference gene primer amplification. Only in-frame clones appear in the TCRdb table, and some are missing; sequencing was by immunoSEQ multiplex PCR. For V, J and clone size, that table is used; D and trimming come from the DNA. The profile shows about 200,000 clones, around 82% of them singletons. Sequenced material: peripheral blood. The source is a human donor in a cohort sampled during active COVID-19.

This chain's CDR3 is CASSQCTERGEGDEQFF. In nucleotides, the CDR3 is TGTGCCAGCAGCCAATGCACCGAGCGGGGGGAAGGGGATGAGCAGTTCTTC. The rearrangement uses TRBV3-1 (or the pseudogene TRBV3-2) and TRBJ2-1, with 9 bases matching TRBD2. The germline CDR1 and CDR2 sequences are LGHDT and YNNKEL (reference sequence). The CDR3 consists of 17 residues. The V segment lost 2 bases and the J segment 8 bases; nucleotides outside the gene matches: 13.